A selection of T cell receptor beta chains follows, all from one sample in a study of blood T cell repertoires in COVID-19. Profiled with immunoSEQ multiplex PCR; TCRdb holds only in-frame clones, not every one. The sample holds fewer than 350,000 clones, around 90% seen once. Material for sequencing was peripheral blood. Every receptor here comes from a woman aged 25 to 39 with COVID-19, enrolled during active disease. CDR3s include the opening cysteine and the closing phenylalanine or tryptophan. Fields, in order: CDR3 protein, CDR3 DNA, V gene, J gene, D gene. A D gene is named only where the DNA matches it firmly.

CASSPTPSSYNEQFF	TGTGCCAGCAGCCCCACTCCCTCCTCCTACAATGAGCAGTTCTTC	TRBV7-3	TRBJ2-1	-
CAISDRAGVYEQYF	TGTGCCATCAGTGATCGAGCGGGGGTCTACGAGCAGTACTTC	TRBV10-3	TRBJ2-7	TRBD2
CATRAGGVGYTF	TGTGCCACCAGGGCAGGGGGTGTTGGCTACACCTTC	TRBV15	TRBJ1-2	TRBD1
CASSLRWGQGSYNEQFF	TGCGCCAGCAGCCTCAGATGGGGACAGGGCTCCTACAATGAGCAGTTCTTC	TRBV4-1	TRBJ2-1	TRBD1
CASSLFSGRQGQETQYF	TGTGCCAGCAGCTTATTTTCAGGCAGACAGGGGCAAGAGACCCAGTACTTC	TRBV7-6	TRBJ2-5	TRBD1
CASSPNSMGGYEQYF	TGTGCCAGCAGCCCGAACTCAATGGGAGGGTACGAGCAGTACTTC	TRBV7-2	TRBJ2-7	TRBD2
CASSSAQGTRDTEAFF	TGTGCCAGCAGCTCAGCACAGGGAACCAGGGACACTGAAGCTTTCTTT	TRBV13	TRBJ1-1	-
CASSFPSAGTDTQYF	TGTGCCAGCAGTTTCCCTAGCGCTGGCACAGATACGCAGTATTTT	TRBV28	TRBJ2-3	-
CASSLRASGGGDTQYF	TGTGCCAGCAGCTTAAGGGCTAGCGGTGGTGGAGATACGCAGTATTTT	TRBV7-8	TRBJ2-3	TRBD2
CASSSTGAQPQHF	TGTGCCAGCAGCTCGACAGGGGCCCAGCCCCAGCATTTT	TRBV28	TRBJ1-5	TRBD1
CASSLQGQETQYF	TGTGCCAGCAGTTTGCAGGGCCAAGAGACCCAGTACTTC	TRBV2	TRBJ2-5	-
CATSRVRSGANVLTF	TGTGCCACCAGCAGAGTCAGATCCGGGGCCAACGTCCTGACTTTC	TRBV15	TRBJ2-6	-